This T cell receptor (beta chain) was documented in a study of cytomegalovirus exposure and HLA in healthy donors. Findings and caveats of the study: For most TCR sequences rarity was the rule, although some public TCRs occurred in many donors. A list of 150 or so TCR beta chains associated with cytomegalovirus was given. Reportedly, diagnosis of cytomegalovirus status by the classifier showed high specificity and sensitivity.

On this clone itself: Its antigen is still unknown.

The method was immunoSEQ multiplex PCR; TCRdb's version includes in-frame clones alone and lacks a portion of them. The sample consists of 150,000 to 200,000 clones, more than 75% of them appearing once. This sequence originates from a man between 18 and 29 years old in good health and CMV-seropositive. Sequencing was done on a sample of PBMCs.

The CDR3 DNA follows: TGTGCCAGCAGTTCCCCCCGGAGAGGGTACGAGCAGTACTTC. Protein product: CASSSPRRGYEQYF. The V call is TRBV6-5, the J call TRBJ2-7, with D possibly being TRBD2 (5 bases). V was shortened by 4 bases and J by 4 bases, with 14 bases between the two germline ends. CDR1 and CDR2 (germline): MNHEY, SVGAGI. The CDR3 is 14 amino acids.